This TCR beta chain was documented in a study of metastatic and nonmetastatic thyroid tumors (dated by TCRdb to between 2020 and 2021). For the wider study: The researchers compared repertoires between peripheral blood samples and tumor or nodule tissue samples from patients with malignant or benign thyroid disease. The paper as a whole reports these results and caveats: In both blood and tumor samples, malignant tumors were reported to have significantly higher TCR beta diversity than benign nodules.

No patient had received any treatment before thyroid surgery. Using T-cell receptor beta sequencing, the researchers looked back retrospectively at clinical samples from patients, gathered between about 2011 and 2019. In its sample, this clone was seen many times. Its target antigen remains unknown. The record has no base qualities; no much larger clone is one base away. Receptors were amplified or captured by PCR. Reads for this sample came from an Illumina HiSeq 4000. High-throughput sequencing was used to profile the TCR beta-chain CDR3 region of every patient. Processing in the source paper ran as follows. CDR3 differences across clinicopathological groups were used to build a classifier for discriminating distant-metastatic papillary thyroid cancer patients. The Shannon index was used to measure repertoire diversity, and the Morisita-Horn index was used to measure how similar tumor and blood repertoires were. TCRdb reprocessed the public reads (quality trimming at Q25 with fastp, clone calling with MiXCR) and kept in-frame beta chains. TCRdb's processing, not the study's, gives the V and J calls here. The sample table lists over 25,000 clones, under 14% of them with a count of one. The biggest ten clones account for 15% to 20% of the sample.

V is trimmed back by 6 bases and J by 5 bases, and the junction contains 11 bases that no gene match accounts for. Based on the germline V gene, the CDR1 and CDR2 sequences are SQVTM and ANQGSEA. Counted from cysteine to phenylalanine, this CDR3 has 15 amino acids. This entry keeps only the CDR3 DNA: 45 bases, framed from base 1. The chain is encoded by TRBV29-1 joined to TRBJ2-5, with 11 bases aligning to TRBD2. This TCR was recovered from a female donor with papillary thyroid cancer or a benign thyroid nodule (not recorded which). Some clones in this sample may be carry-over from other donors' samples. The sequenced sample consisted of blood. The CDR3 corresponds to CSVLGVSGRAETQYF. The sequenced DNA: TGCAGCGTCCTGGGGGTTAGCGGGAGGGCGGAGACCCAGTACTTC.